A selection of T cell receptor beta chains follows, all from one sample in a study of T cells in localized non-small cell lung cancer. Profiling relied on immunoSEQ multiplex PCR, and the TCRdb table lists in-frame clones only, not all of them. The table has about 30,000 clones, 70% to 90% seen once; the top ten hold 13%. Sequencing was performed on peripheral blood, taken before any cancer treatment. The receptors come from a female donor older than 55 with stage III squamous cell lung carcinoma. CDR3s include the opening cysteine and the closing phenylalanine or tryptophan. A D gene is named only where the DNA matches it firmly. Rows give clone size only sometimes, using once, few, many, or a class for an expanded clone.

abundance: NA; v_gene: TRBV6-1; d_gene: TRBD1; j_gene: TRBJ1-2; CDR3nt: TGTGCCAGCAGCAGGGGGCCCTATGGCTACACCTTC; CDR3aa: CASSRGPYGYTF
abundance: NA; v_gene: TRBV11-2; d_gene: NA; j_gene: TRBJ2-1; CDR3nt: TGTGCCAGCAGCTTAGTGATCGGGAGCTACAATGAGCAGTTCTTC; CDR3aa: CASSLVIGSYNEQFF
abundance: once; v_gene: TRBV29-1; d_gene: NA; j_gene: TRBJ2-7; CDR3nt: TGCAGCGTCTTCCACCGGGAGCTTAATTACGAGCAGTACTTC; CDR3aa: CSVFHRELNYEQYF
abundance: NA; v_gene: TRBV28; d_gene: TRBD1; j_gene: TRBJ1-5; CDR3nt: TGTGCCAGCACCGGGCTGACAGGGAGGGGGCTTACTAATCAGCCCCAGCATTTT; CDR3aa: CASTGLTGRGLTNQPQHF
abundance: NA; v_gene: TRBV7-2; d_gene: NA; j_gene: TRBJ2-1; CDR3nt: TGTGCCAGCAGCTGGGGCGCTTACAATGAGCAGTTCTTC; CDR3aa: CASSWGAYNEQFF
abundance: NA; v_gene: TRBV10-3; d_gene: NA; j_gene: TRBJ2-1; CDR3nt: TGTGCCATCAGTGAGTCGAGGGTTGAGCAGTTCTTC; CDR3aa: CAISESRVEQFF
abundance: NA; v_gene: TRBV7-3; d_gene: TRBD2; j_gene: TRBJ2-1; CDR3nt: TGTGCCAGCAGCTTAACGTTCGGACTAGCGCACAATGAGCAGTTCTTC; CDR3aa: CASSLTFGLAHNEQFF
abundance: NA; v_gene: TRBV21-1; d_gene: NA; j_gene: TRBJ1-5; CDR3nt: TGTGCCAGCAGCAAAGAGTGGGGGTACCAGCCCCAGCATTTT; CDR3aa: CASSKEWGYQPQHF
abundance: NA; v_gene: TRBV28; d_gene: TRBD1; j_gene: TRBJ2-7; CDR3nt: TGTGCCAGCAGCCCCCGGGACAGAAGGGAGCAGTACTTC; CDR3aa: CASSPRDRREQYF
abundance: NA; v_gene: TRBV5-4; d_gene: NA; j_gene: TRBJ2-5; CDR3nt: TGTGCCAGCAGGAACGGAGCCCTACAAGAGACCCAGTACTTC; CDR3aa: CASRNGALQETQYF
abundance: NA; v_gene: TRBV27; d_gene: NA; j_gene: TRBJ2-7; CDR3nt: TGTGCCAGCAGTCCAAACCTCCGGGACAAAAAGGTGCAGTACTTC; CDR3aa: CASSPNLRDKKVQYF
abundance: NA; v_gene: TRBV6-6; d_gene: NA; j_gene: TRBJ2-7; CDR3nt: TGTGCCAGCAGGCGCGGGACGGGACTGAGGGAGCAGTACTTC; CDR3aa: CASRRGTGLREQYF
abundance: NA; v_gene: TRBV11-3; d_gene: NA; j_gene: TRBJ2-5; CDR3nt: TGTGCCAGCAGCCCCGGGACCGCGGATAAAGAGACCCAGTACTTC; CDR3aa: CASSPGTADKETQYF
abundance: NA; v_gene: TRBV5-4; d_gene: NA; j_gene: TRBJ2-5; CDR3nt: TGTGCCAGCAGCGTACCGGGACACCAAGAGACCCAGTACTTC; CDR3aa: CASSVPGHQETQYF
abundance: NA; v_gene: TRBV5-4; d_gene: TRBD1; j_gene: TRBJ2-7; CDR3nt: TGTGCCAGCAGCTTATTTTTGACAGGGGGCACCTACGAGCAGTACTTC; CDR3aa: CASSLFLTGGTYEQYF
abundance: NA; v_gene: TRBV10-3; d_gene: TRBD2; j_gene: TRBJ2-3; CDR3nt: TGTGCCATCAGTGGAACTAGCGGGAGGGCCGAGGATACGCAGTATTTT; CDR3aa: CAISGTSGRAEDTQYF
abundance: NA; v_gene: TRBV19; d_gene: NA; j_gene: TRBJ1-2; CDR3nt: TGTGCCAGTAGTATCCAACAGAACTATGGCTACACCTTC; CDR3aa: CASSIQQNYGYTF
abundance: NA; v_gene: TRBV14; d_gene: TRBD2; j_gene: TRBJ2-1; CDR3nt: TGTGCCAGCAGCCAAGGTCTAGCGGGACCCCATGAGCAGTTCTTC; CDR3aa: CASSQGLAGPHEQFF
abundance: NA; v_gene: TRBV5-6; d_gene: NA; j_gene: TRBJ2-4; CDR3nt: TGTGCCAGCAGCTTCGGGCGCGCAAACATTCAGTACTTC; CDR3aa: CASSFGRANIQYF
abundance: NA; v_gene: TRBV30; d_gene: NA; j_gene: TRBJ1-3; CDR3nt: TGTGCCTGGAGTGGAGGGGCTGGAAACACCATATATTTT; CDR3aa: CAWSGGAGNTIYF